One sample yielded the 2 T cell receptor beta chains listed below, sequenced in a study of T cell changes during pregnancy in multiple sclerosis. The repertoire was sequenced with immunoSEQ multiplex PCR; TCRdb's copy has only in-frame clones and lacks some. The sample shows around 38,000 clones, roughly 90% of them seen only once. The sequencing used CD8+ T cells from peripheral blood mononuclear cells, collected in the third trimester of pregnancy. These receptors were taken from a female donor with multiple sclerosis, enrolled in a pregnancy study.

The rearrangement links TRBV7-9 to TRBJ2-5; 7 nucleotides match TRBD2. V dropped 5 bases and J dropped 5; count of bases not matched to a gene: 8. Germline V gene lookup returns CDR1 SEHNR and CDR2 FQNEAQ (reference sequence). The CDR3 contains 14 residues. CDR3 protein: CASSLAGVMETQYF. Here the CDR3 DNA reads TGTGCCAGCAGCCTCGCGGGAGTCATGGAGACCCAGTACTTC. Combining the CDR3 with reference TRBV7-9 and TRBJ2-5 gives the whole variable domain DTGVSQNPRHKITKRGQNVTFRCDPISEHNRLYWYRQTLGQGPEFLTYFQNEAQLEKSRLLSDRFSAERPKGSFSTLEIQRTEQGDSAMYLCASSLAGVMETQYFGPGTRLLVL.

The J gene is TRBJ2-1, the V gene TRBV27; 10 bases are a match to TRBD1. The junction had 9 bases not matched to a gene; V was cut back by 4 bases and J by 6 bases. Germline assignment: CDR1 MNHEY and CDR2 SMNVEV (reference sequence). This CDR3 comprises 16 residues. DNA for the CDR3: TGTGCCAGCAGTTACCTGCCGGGACAGGGGAGCAATGAGCAGTTCTTC. This gives the protein CASSYLPGQGSNEQFF.